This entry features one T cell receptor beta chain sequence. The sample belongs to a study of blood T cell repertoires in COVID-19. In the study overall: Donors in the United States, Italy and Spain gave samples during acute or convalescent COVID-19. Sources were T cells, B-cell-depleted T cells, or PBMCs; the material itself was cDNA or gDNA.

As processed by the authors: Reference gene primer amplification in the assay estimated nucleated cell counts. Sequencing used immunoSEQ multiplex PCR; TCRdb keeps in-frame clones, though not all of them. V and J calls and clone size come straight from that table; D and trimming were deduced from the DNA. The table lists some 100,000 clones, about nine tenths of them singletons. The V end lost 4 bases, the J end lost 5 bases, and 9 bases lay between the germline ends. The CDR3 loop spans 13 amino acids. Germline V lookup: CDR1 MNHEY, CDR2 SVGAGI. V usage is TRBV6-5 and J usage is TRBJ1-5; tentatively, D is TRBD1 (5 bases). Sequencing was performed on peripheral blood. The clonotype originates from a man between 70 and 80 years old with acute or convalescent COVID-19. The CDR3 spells CASSSGSYQPQHF. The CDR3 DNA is TGTGCCAGCAGTTCAGGGTCTTATCAGCCCCAGCATTTT.